The 21 T cell receptor beta chains given below trace back to one sample, sequenced in a study of blood T cell repertoires in COVID-19. Assay: immunoSEQ multiplex PCR; the TCRdb copy retains only in-frame clones and omits some. This repertoire shows 150,000 to 200,000 clones, 65% to 80% found once; its top ten account for around 17%. Sequencing used PBMCs or T cells enriched from blood (not recorded which). Receptors originate from a woman in her fifties or sixties with acute COVID-19.

The rearrangement links TRBV5-1 to TRBJ1-6; D remains unclear. Looked up from germline, CDR1 is SGHRS and CDR2 is YFSETQ. Trimming shortened V by 2 bases and J by 12 bases, and 6 bases separated the two germline ends. The CDR3 is 11 amino acids. As DNA, the CDR3 is TGCGCCAGCAGCTTTGGAGGACCCCTCCACTTT. Residues: CASSFGGPLHF.

The chain couples TRBV7-2 to TRBJ2-3; tentative D call: TRBD2 (5 bases). The V and J ends lost 3 bases and 5 bases respectively, with 12 bases between them. CDR3 length: 14 residues. Germline V gene sequence: CDR1 SGHTA, CDR2 FQGNSA. In nucleotides, the CDR3 is TGTGCCAGCAGCTTTACTAGGACCCGAGATACGCAGTATTTT. This encodes CASSFTRTRDTQYF.

The genes are TRBV28 and TRBJ2-7; 7 bases map to TRBD1. The CDR3 is 11 amino acids. Trimming took 6 bases from V and 8 from J; bases not matched to a gene: 4. The germline V gene encodes CDR1 MDHEN and CDR2 SYDVKM. CDR3 loop: CASSRQGQQYV. The CDR3 nucleotides read TGTGCCAGCAGCCGACAGGGCCAGCAGTACGTC.

The V call is TRBV3-1 (or the pseudogene TRBV3-2), the J call TRBJ2-1, with 11 bases that match TRBD1. Germline trimming cut 3 bases from V and 8 bases from J; bases unmatched to any gene: 6. CDR3 length equals 15 residues. Germline V lookup: CDR1 LGHDT, CDR2 YNNKEL (reference sequence). The CDR3: CASSQAGTGGHEQFF. In DNA, the CDR3 is TGTGCCAGCAGCCAGGCCGGGACAGGGGGGCATGAGCAGTTCTTC.

This clone was counted a few times. The V gene is TRBV7-9, the J gene TRBJ1-3, with a tentative D call TRBD1 (5 bases). Between the trimmed V and J ends, which lost 1 base and 7 bases, there was a span of 8 bases. Germline assignment: CDR1 SEHNR and CDR2 FQNEAQ (reference sequence). There are 13 residues in the CDR3. The CDR3 DNA reads as TGTGCCAGCAGCTTAGGCAGGGCGAACACCATATATTTT. This codes for CASSLGRANTIYF.

The V call is TRBV11-2, the J call TRBJ2-7; TRBD1 matches at 8 bases. The CDR3 length is 15 residues. The J segment lost 6 bases and the V segment lost 5 bases, leaving 12 bases of the junction unmatched. CDR1 and CDR2 (germline): SGHAT, FQNNGV. The CDR3 DNA follows: TGTGCCAGCAGCATCGGGGTGACAGGGGTCGTCGAGCAGTACGTC. Translation gives CASSIGVTGVVEQYV.

The chain combines TRBV24-1 with TRBJ2-2; possible D gene TRBD1, 6 bases. V was pared by 5 bases and J by 3 bases, with 12 bases between. The CDR3 spans 15 residues. Germline CDR1 is KGHDR and CDR2 is SFDVKD. The CDR3 spells CATSVTGPYTGELFF. The CDR3 region has the DNA TGTGCCACCAGTGTTACAGGGCCGTACACCGGGGAGCTGTTTTTT.

The chain carries TRBV9 and TRBJ1-4, with 9 bases matching TRBD1. The V gene's germline CDR1 is SGDLS and CDR2 YYNGEE. The length of the CDR3 is 15 residues. V was clipped by 4 bases and J by 8 bases; unmatched bases: 9. For the CDR3, the DNA is TGTGCCAGCAGCAACTCACAGGGGGCTGACGAAAAACTGTTTTTT. It translates to CASSNSQGADEKLFF.

The chain couples TRBV28 to TRBJ1-1; 8 positions agree with TRBD1. The CDR3 runs 17 residues. V lost 3 bases to trimming and J lost 0 bases; unmatched junction nucleotides: 9. In germline, CDR1 is MDHEN, CDR2 SYDVKM. CDR3 nucleotides: TGTGCCAGCAGTTTGTGGGCAGGGGGCGCGGTGAACACTGAAGCTTTCTTT. Translated: CASSLWAGGAVNTEAFF.

This chain links TRBV27 with TRBJ2-5; perhaps TRBD2 as D (5 bases). From germline, CDR1 is MNHEY and CDR2 SMNVEV (reference sequence). There are 12 residues in the CDR3. Trimming removed 5 bases at V and 6 bases at J, with 10 bases between. The DNA of the CDR3 is TGTGCCAGCAGTAGAAGCGGCCAGACCCAGTACTTC. Protein product: CASSRSGQTQYF.

The V gene is TRBV11-1, the J gene TRBJ2-7; 7 nucleotides agree with TRBD2. The junction had 4 bases not matched to a gene; V was cut back by 5 bases and J by 0 bases. CDR1 and CDR2 (germline): SGHAT, FQDESV (reference sequence). This CDR3 spans 14 amino acids. The CDR3 DNA reads TGTGCCAGCAGCAAAGCGGGAAGCTCCTACGAGCAGTACGTC. Its protein is CASSKAGSSYEQYV.

The chain carries TRBV28 and TRBJ1-4; tentatively, D is TRBD1 (5 bases). The germline CDR1 and CDR2 sequences are MDHEN and SYDVKM. There are 15 residues in the CDR3. Trimming shortened V by 5 bases and J by 2 bases, and 12 bases separated the two germline ends. The CDR3 sequence is CASSDQGVTNEKLFF. CDR3 in DNA: TGTGCCAGCAGTGACCAAGGGGTCACTAATGAAAAACTGTTTTTT. The variable domain in full, completed from reference TRBV28 and TRBJ1-4, reads DVKVTQSSRYLVKRTGEKVFLECVQDMDHENMFWYRQDPGLGLRLIYFSYDVKMKEKGDIPEGYSVSREKKERFSLILESASTNQTSMYLCASSDQGVTNEKLFFGSGTQLSVL.

CDR3 DNA sequence: TGTGCCAGCAGTCACGGACAGGGCGCAGATACGCAGTATTTT. It is translated as CASSHGQGADTQYF. This sequence joins TRBV7-9 and TRBJ2-3; 8 nucleotides agree with TRBD1. Germline V gene lookup returns CDR1 SEHNR and CDR2 FQNEAQ (reference sequence). The CDR3 totals 14 residues. After removal of 6 bases from V and 4 bases from J, the junction contained 6 bases not matched to a gene.

V usage is TRBV24-1 and J usage is TRBJ2-3, with a tentative D call TRBD2 (6 bases). This CDR3 comprises 16 residues. The V end lost 3 bases, the J end lost 2 bases, and 14 bases lay between the germline ends. The germline V gene encodes CDR1 KGHDR and CDR2 SFDVKD. As DNA, the CDR3 is TGTGCCACCAGTGATCAAAGACGGGGGAACACAGATACGCAGTATTTT. Protein: CATSDQRRGNTDTQYF.

The V and J genes are TRBV2 and TRBJ2-3, with TRBD1 identical over 9 bases. The CDR3 extends over 15 amino acids. Germline CDR1 reads SNHLY; CDR2 reads FYNNEI. V was pared by 3 bases and J by 5 bases, with 6 bases of the junction left unmatched. As DNA, the CDR3 is TGTGCCAGCAGTGAGGGACAGGGACGAGTAGATACGCAGTATTTT. Its protein product is CASSEGQGRVDTQYF.

V is TRBV29-1 and J is TRBJ1-2; TRBD1 agrees at 7 bases. The CDR3 consists of 14 residues. The germline gives CDR1 SQVTM, CDR2 ANQGSEA. Trimming cost V 3 bases and J 0 bases; bases outside gene matches: 4. The CDR3 sequence: CSVDGTVSNYGYTF. In nucleotides, the CDR3 is TGCAGCGTTGACGGGACAGTTTCTAACTATGGCTACACCTTC.

V and J are TRBV6-1 and TRBJ2-4, with 11 bases identical to TRBD1. The junction had 4 bases not matched to a gene; V was cut back by 1 base and J by 8 bases. This CDR3 comprises 15 residues. CDR1 is MNHNS, CDR2 SASEGT, per germline. CDR3 in amino acids: CASSEGTGGLDIQYF. CDR3 DNA sequence: TGTGCCAGCAGTGAAGGGACAGGGGGCTTGGACATTCAGTACTTC.

The chain uses TRBV7-3 and TRBJ2-1; a weak D match, TRBD2 (6 bases). V was pared by 2 bases and J by 7 bases, with 15 bases between. The V gene's germline CDR1 is SGHTA and CDR2 FQGTGA. CDR3 length equals 15 residues. The CDR3 bases are TGTGCCAGCAGCTTAGGACTAAACCGGGCGAATGAGCAGTTCTTC. The encoded protein is CASSLGLNRANEQFF.

This clone turned up a few times. The chain employs TRBV4-1 and TRBJ1-1, with 9 nucleotides matching TRBD1. The CDR3 totals 15 residues. The ends lost 4 bases at V and 1 base at J; junction bases unmatched: 4. Germline V lookup: CDR1 MGHRA, CDR2 YSYEKL. CDR3 region: CASSPMTGGNTEAFF. The CDR3 DNA is TGCGCCAGCAGCCCGATGACAGGGGGGAACACTGAAGCTTTCTTT.

The chain recombines TRBV27 with TRBJ2-3, with D perhaps matching TRBD1 (5 bases). The CDR3 spans 16 residues. The V gene lost 2 bases and the J gene lost 1 base, with 13 bases spanning the gap. Germline assignment: CDR1 MNHEY and CDR2 SMNVEV (reference sequence). In DNA, the CDR3 is TGTGCCAGCAGTTTACCTTCAGGGTCCCGCACAGATACGCAGTATTTT. This gives the protein CASSLPSGSRTDTQYF.

The chain recombines TRBV28 with TRBJ1-2; 7 positions agree with TRBD1. Germline V lookup: CDR1 MDHEN, CDR2 SYDVKM. The V segment lost 6 bases and the J segment 3 bases; nucleotides outside the gene matches: 4. The CDR3 is 13 amino acids. The CDR3 coding sequence is TGTGCCAGCAGAACAGGGGTAGACTATGGCTACACCTTC. Its translation is CASRTGVDYGYTF.